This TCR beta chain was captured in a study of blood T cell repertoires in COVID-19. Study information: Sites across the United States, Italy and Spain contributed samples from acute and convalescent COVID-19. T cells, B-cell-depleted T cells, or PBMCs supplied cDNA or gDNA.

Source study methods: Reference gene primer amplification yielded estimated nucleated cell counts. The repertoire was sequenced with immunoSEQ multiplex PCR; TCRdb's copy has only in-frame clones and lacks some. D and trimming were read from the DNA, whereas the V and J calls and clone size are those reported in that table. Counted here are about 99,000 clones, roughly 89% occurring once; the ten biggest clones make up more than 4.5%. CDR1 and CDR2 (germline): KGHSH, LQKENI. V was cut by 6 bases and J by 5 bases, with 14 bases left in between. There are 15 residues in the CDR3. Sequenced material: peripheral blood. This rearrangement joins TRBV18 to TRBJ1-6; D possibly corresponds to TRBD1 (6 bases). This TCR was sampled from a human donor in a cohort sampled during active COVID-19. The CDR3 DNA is TGTGCCAGCTCGCCAGGACAGACTAATAATTCACCCCTCCACTTT. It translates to CASSPGQTNNSPLHF. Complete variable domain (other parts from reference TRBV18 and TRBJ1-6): NAGVMQNPRHLVRRRGQEARLRCSPMKGHSHVYWYRQLPEEGLKFMVYLQKENIIDESGMPKERFSAEFPKEGPSILRIQQVVRGDSAAYFCASSPGQTNNSPLHFGNGTRLTVT.